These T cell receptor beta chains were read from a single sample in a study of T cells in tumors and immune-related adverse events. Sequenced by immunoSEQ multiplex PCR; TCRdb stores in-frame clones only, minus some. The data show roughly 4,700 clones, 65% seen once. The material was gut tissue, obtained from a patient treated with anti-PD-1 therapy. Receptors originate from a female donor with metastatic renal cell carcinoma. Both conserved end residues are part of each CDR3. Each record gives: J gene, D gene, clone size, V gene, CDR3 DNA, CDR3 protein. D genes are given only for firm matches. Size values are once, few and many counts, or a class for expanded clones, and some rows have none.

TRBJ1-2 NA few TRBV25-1 TGTGCCAGCAGTGAAGGAGAAGTCTACTATGGCTACACCTTC CASSEGEVYYGYTF
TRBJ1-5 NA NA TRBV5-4 TGTGCCAGCAGCTTGGACGGGACACCCAATCAGCCCCAGCATTTT CASSLDGTPNQPQHF
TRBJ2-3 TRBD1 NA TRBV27 TGTGCCAGCAGTCTACAGGGGAGCACAGATACGCAGTATTTT CASSLQGSTDTQYF
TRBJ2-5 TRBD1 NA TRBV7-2 TGTGCCAGCAGCTTAGAAGGGGGCAGGGAGTCGTACTTC CASSLEGGRESYF
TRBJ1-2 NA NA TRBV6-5 TGTGCCAGCACCTCCCCGGACAGATCTAACTATGGCTACACCTTC CASTSPDRSNYGYTF
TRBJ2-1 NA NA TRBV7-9 TGTGCCGCGCCCGGAGGATCATATGAGCAGTTCTTC CAAPGGSYEQFF
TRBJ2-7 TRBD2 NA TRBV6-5 TGTGCCAGCAGTTACTCGAAGCGGGAGGGCCACGAGCAGTACTTC CASSYSKREGHEQYF
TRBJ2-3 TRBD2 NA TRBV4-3 TGCGCCAGCAGCCTTACCGGGACTAGCGAATCAGATACGCAGTATTTT CASSLTGTSESDTQYF
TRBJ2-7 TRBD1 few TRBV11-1 TGTGCCAGCAGCTTCCAGGGGGCTGGTGAGCAGTACTTC CASSFQGAGEQYF
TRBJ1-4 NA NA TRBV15 TGTGCCACCAGCAGAGACGCCGGCGCAACTAATGAAAAACTGTTTTTT CATSRDAGATNEKLFF
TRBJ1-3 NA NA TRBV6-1 TGTGCCAGCAGTGAGCCTACTGGAAACACCATATATTTT CASSEPTGNTIYF
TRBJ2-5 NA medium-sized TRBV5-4 TGTGCCAGCAGCGGGACGGACCAAGAGACCCAGTACTTC CASSGTDQETQYF
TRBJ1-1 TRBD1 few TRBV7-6 TGTGCCAGCAGCTTAGCGGGGGACAGTGAAGCTTTCTTT CASSLAGDSEAFF
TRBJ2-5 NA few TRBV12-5 TGTGCTAGTGGTTTTGGTGGACCCGTGGCGGAGACCCAGTACTTC CASGFGGPVAETQYF
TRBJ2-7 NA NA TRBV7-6 TGTGCCAGCAGCCCGAACTCTGGAACGATTGGCGGTGAGCAGTACTTC CASSPNSGTIGGEQYF
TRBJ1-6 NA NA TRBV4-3 TGCGCCAGCAGCCAAGAGGCGAGTGGGTCAAATTCACCCCTCCACTTT CASSQEASGSNSPLHF
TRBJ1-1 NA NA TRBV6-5 TGTGCCAGCAGTTACCGTCTGAACACTGAAGCTTTCTTT CASSYRLNTEAFF
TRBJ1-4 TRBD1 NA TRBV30 TGTGCCTGGAGTGTGAAGGGGGCCCCTAATGAAAAACTGTTTTTT CAWSVKGAPNEKLFF
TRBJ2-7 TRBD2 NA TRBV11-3 TGTGCCAGCAGTCCAACTAGCGGGATCGCCTCCTACGAGCAGTACTTC CASSPTSGIASYEQYF
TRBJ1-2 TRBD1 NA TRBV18 TGTGCCAGCTCACCGACAGGGGGCGCCTATGGCTACACCTTC CASSPTGGAYGYTF
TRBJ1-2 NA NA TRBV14 TGTGCCAGCAGCCGGGTGGGGTATGGCTACACCTTC CASSRVGYGYTF
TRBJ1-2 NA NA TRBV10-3 TGTGCCGTCACACCGGATTATAGCTATGGCTACACCTTC CAVTPDYSYGYTF
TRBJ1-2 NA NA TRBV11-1 TGTGCCAGCAGCTTAGGAAGTGCAGGCTACACCTTC CASSLGSAGYTF
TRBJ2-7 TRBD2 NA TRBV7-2 TGTGCCAGCAGCAGAAGAACCCCAGGACTAGCGGGGTCTTACGAGCAGTACTTC CASSRRTPGLAGSYEQYF
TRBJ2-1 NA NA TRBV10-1 TGCGCCAGCAGTGAGCCGGGGTCCGAGAAGGCCATCGAGCAGTTCTTC CASSEPGSEKAIEQFF
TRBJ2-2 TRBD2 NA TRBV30 TGTGCCTGGAGTGAGCGGGGTCAAACCGGGGAGCTGTTTTTT CAWSERGQTGELFF
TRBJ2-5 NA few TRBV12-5 TGTGCTAGTGGGGCGGCGGCGCCGGTCGAGACCCAGTACTTC CASGAAAPVETQYF
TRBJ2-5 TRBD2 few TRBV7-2 TGTGCCAGCAGCTTAGTATTGCGGGGGGTGGAGACCCAGTACTTC CASSLVLRGVETQYF
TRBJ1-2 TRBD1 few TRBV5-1 TGCGCCAGCAGCTCAACCGGGACAGGGGGCGCGAGTGGCTACACCTTC CASSSTGTGGASGYTF
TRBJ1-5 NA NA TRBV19 TGTGCCAGTAGCCCCCCGGGGGGCAATCAGCCCCAGCATTTT CASSPPGGNQPQHF
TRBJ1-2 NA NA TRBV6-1 TGTGCCAGCAGACAGGGCTATGGCTACACCTTC CASRQGYGYTF
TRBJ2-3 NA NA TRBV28 TGTGCCAGCAACGGGGGCTGGGGCACAGATACGCAGTATTTT CASNGGWGTDTQYF
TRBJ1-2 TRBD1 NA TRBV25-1 TGTGCCAGCAGTGACCCGGGGACAGGCCACTATGGCTACACCTTC CASSDPGTGHYGYTF
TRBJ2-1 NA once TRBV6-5 TGTGCCAGCAATAGGGTTTTCGACAATGAGCAGTTCTTC CASNRVFDNEQFF
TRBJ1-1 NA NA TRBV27 TGTGCCAGTCAGAGACGGGGGGGCACTGAAGCTTTCTTT CASQRRGGTEAFF
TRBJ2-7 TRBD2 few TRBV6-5 TGTGCCAGCAGTTACTCGGCTAGCGGGAGCTTCGAGCAGTACTTC CASSYSASGSFEQYF
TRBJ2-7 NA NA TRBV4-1 TGCGCCAGCAGTGTTTTTTTGGGGTCAACCTACGAGCAGTACTTC CASSVFLGSTYEQYF
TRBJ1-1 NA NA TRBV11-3 TGTGCCAGCAGCTTACTTCTGAACACTGAAGCTTTCTTT CASSLLLNTEAFF
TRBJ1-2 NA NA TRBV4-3 TGCGCCAGCAGCCAAGATTATGGCAACTCCCTGAGGGGCTACACCTTC CASSQDYGNSLRGYTF
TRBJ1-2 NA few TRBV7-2 TGTGCCAGCAGCTTAACGATTGGGGGGACCGAATATGGCTACACCTTC CASSLTIGGTEYGYTF
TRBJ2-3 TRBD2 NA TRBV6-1 TGTGCCAGCAGTGCCTTGACTAGCGGGTACACAGATACGCAGTATTTT CASSALTSGYTDTQYF
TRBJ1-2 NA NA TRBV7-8 TGTGCCAGCAGCTCCCGGGGGTCACACTATGGCTACACCTTC CASSSRGSHYGYTF